This T cell receptor (beta chain) was captured in a study of blood T cells in healthy people across ages. General study results and limits: Across samples, TCR beta diversity tracked strongly with naive T cell percentage. CMV infection status of these donors was not known.

This clonotype was counted only a few times. No antigen is known for it. The authors ran a second PCR of roughly 7 to 11 cycles using a sample-barcoded 5' primer and a J-beta primer mix. MiXCR was run by TCRdb on the 5' RACE reads, yielding one entry per CDR3 protein. The data contain under 1 million distinct CDR3 sequences, roughly 44% of them singletons. At least 6 micrograms of total RNA were extracted per sample. Germline loops: CDR1 LGHNA, CDR2 YSLEER. The CDR3 is 13 residues long. V was cut by 8 bases and J by 1 base, with 11 bases left in between. This chain uses TRBV4-3 with TRBJ1-1, with D perhaps TRBD1 (6 bases). This clonotype was sampled from a man between 60 and 70 years old in good health. Material for sequencing was blood. DNA of the CDR3: TGCGCCAGCGGGGACACTCGGAACACTGAAGCTTTCTTT. It translates to CASGDTRNTEAFF.